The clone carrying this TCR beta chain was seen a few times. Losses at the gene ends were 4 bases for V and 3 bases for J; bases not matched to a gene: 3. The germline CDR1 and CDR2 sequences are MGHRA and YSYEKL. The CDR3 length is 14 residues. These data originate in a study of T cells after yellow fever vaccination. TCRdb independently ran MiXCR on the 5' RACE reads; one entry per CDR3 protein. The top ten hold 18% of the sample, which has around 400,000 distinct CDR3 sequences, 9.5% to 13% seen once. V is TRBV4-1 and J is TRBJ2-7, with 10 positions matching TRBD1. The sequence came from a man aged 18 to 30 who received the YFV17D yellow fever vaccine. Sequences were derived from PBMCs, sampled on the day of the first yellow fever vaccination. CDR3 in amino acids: CASSPGQGDYEQYV. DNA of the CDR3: TGCGCCAGCAGCCCCGGACAGGGGGACTACGAGCAGTACGTC.